The T cell receptor (beta chain) described here comes from a study of response to subunit inactivated influenza vaccine. The sample holds a few counts of this clonotype. Its antigen remains unknown. TCRdb used MiXCR to reprocess the RT-PCR reads, holding one entry per CDR3 protein. The sample shows about 190,000 distinct CDR3 sequences, 14% of them seen only once. Overall study results and limits: Seasonal influenza vaccination, on each occasion, was suggested by the authors to recruit few new T cells.

This specimen consisted of CD8+ T cells sorted from PBMCs, obtained more than 4 days after vaccination. The TCR sequence derives from a man aged 45-65 years who received an inactivated influenza vaccine.

The CDR3 sequence: CASSPYGGPETQYF. CDR3 nucleotides: TGTGCCAGCAGCCCGTATGGGGGCCCAGAGACCCAGTACTTC. The chain links TRBV25-1 to TRBJ2-5, with D possibly matching TRBD1 (6 bases). This CDR3 has 14 residues. The germline CDR1 and CDR2 sequences are MGHDK and SYGVNS. V was cut by 6 bases and J by 4 bases, with 15 bases left in between.